This record covers a single TCR beta chain. This specimen belongs to a study of T cell responses to AZD1222 COVID-19 vaccine. The V and J ends lost 10 bases and 0 bases, in that order; junction bases with no gene match: 3. This CDR3 has 13 residues. Looked up from germline, CDR1 is SNHLY and CDR2 is FYNNEI. The protocol was immunoSEQ multiplex PCR, while the TCRdb copy is restricted to in-frame clones and leaves out a portion. The sample holds under 130,000 clones; approximately 90% are singletons and the top ten take 7% to 10%. V and J are TRBV2 and TRBJ1-1, with TRBD1 matching over 9 bases. The receptor's source is an adult in good health. This specimen consisted of peripheral blood, obtained on day 0 of AZD1222 vaccination. The CDR3 region is CATGTGLNTEAFF. In nucleotides, the CDR3 is TGTGCCACTGGGACAGGGTTGAACACTGAAGCTTTCTTT.